Below, one T cell receptor beta chain is given with its context. This sample stems from a study of control samples from healthy donors and cancer patients. Trimming cost V 8 bases and J 4 bases, with 12 bases left between them. Germline lookup yields CDR1 SGHTA and CDR2 FQGNSA. There are 12 residues in the CDR3. Data came from immunoSEQ multiplex PCR; TCRdb stores just in-frame clones and leaves some out. Of around 80,000 clones in the sample, 91% were seen once. The rearrangement joins TRBV7-2 to TRBJ2-7; D may be TRBD2 (5 bases). This TCR was sampled from a man over 45 in good health. The sequenced material came from blood. The CDR3 DNA follows: TGTGCCAGCGGAAGTCGGACTTACGAGCAGTACTTC. Its protein product is CASGSRTYEQYF.